The 12 T cell receptor beta chains listed next were all sequenced from one sample in a study of blood T cell repertoires in COVID-19. Measured with immunoSEQ multiplex PCR; TCRdb has only the in-frame clones, and not every one. The sample lists roughly 250,000 clones; approximately 83% were seen once. The specimen sequenced was PBMCs or T cells enriched from blood (not recorded which). The origin of the receptors is a woman aged 25 to 39 who had recovered from COVID-19.

This chain uses TRBV7-9 with TRBJ1-2; D possibly corresponds to TRBD1 (5 bases). The germline V gene encodes CDR1 SEHNR and CDR2 FQNEAQ (reference sequence). The V gene lost 5 bases and the J gene lost 3 bases, with 13 bases spanning the gap. The length of the CDR3 is 14 residues. The DNA of the CDR3 is TGTGCCAGCAGCGGGACTTACTCCTACTATGGCTACACCTTC. This encodes CASSGTYSYYGYTF.

V and J are TRBV7-2 and TRBJ1-5; D gene ambiguous. With 3 bases removed from V and 6 bases from J, the gap between germline ends came to 6 bases. Germline-derived CDR1 and CDR2 are SGHTA and FQGNSA. The CDR3 extends over 12 amino acids. This CDR3 is CASSFVSQPQHF. CDR3 sequence (DNA): TGTGCCAGCAGCTTCGTTTCTCAGCCCCAGCATTTT.

The V and J genes are TRBV19 and TRBJ1-3; D may be TRBD1 (5 bases). The CDR3 contains 14 residues. Trimming left V 6 bases short and J 4 bases short, with 13 bases between. Germline CDR1 and CDR2: LNHDA and SQIVND (reference sequence). CDR3 DNA sequence: TGTGCCAGTAGGCTTCCGGGACTGGGAAACACCATATATTTT. Translating gives CASRLPGLGNTIYF.

At least ten counts were recorded for this clone. The rearrangement links TRBV28 to TRBJ1-5; maybe TRBD1 (5 bases). Germline CDR1 reads MDHEN; CDR2 reads SYDVKM. Trimming removed 9 bases from V and 3 bases from J, with 18 bases in between. This CDR3 is built from 15 residues. Written as DNA, the CDR3 is TGTGCCAGTCGTCAGGGAAGTTATCTCAATCAGCCCCAGCATTTT. The encoded protein is CASRQGSYLNQPQHF.

The chain uses TRBV5-1 and TRBJ1-2; D is uncertain. Trimming shortened V by 5 bases and J by 7 bases, and 15 bases separated the two germline ends. Per the germline V gene, CDR1 is SGHRS and CDR2 is YFSETQ. The CDR3 runs to 13 residues. The CDR3 protein is CASSMDGVGGYTF. As DNA, the CDR3 is TGCGCCAGCAGTATGGACGGGGTAGGTGGCTACACCTTC.

This clone appeared once. The J gene is TRBJ2-5, the V gene TRBV24-1; possible D gene TRBD1, 5 bases. Germline CDR1 KGHDR, CDR2 SFDVKD. The CDR3 has 14 residues. V dropped 0 bases and J dropped 1 base, with 5 bases sitting between them. The CDR3 here is CATSDLDSQETQYF. The CDR3 bases are TGTGCCACCAGTGATTTGGACAGCCAAGAGACCCAGTACTTC.

This clone has only a few counts. The V call is TRBV29-1, the J call TRBJ2-1; possibly TRBD1 for D (5 bases). Germline V gene sequence: CDR1 SQVTM, CDR2 ANQGSEA. Trimming pared 2 bases from V and 3 bases from J, leaving 8 bases between. CDR3 length equals 13 residues. CDR3 DNA: TGCAGCGTTGAACTCAGGGACTACAATGAGCAGTTCTTC. Residues: CSVELRDYNEQFF.

This clone was observed a single time. J is TRBJ2-3 and V is TRBV27; 7 nucleotides line up with TRBD2. In germline, CDR1 is MNHEY, CDR2 SMNVEV (reference sequence). V trimming: 1 base; J trimming: 8 bases; junction bases outside the gene matches: 6. The CDR3 length is 14 residues. The CDR3 spells CASSLLETSRTQYF. CDR3 coding DNA: TGTGCCAGCAGTTTATTGGAGACTAGCCGTACGCAGTATTTT.

This sequence joins TRBV6-1 and TRBJ1-5; D gene unclear. Germline loops: CDR1 MNHNS, CDR2 SASEGT. This CDR3 has 18 amino acids. Trimming pared 2 bases from V and 7 bases from J, leaving 24 bases between. As DNA, the CDR3 is TGTGCCAGCAGTGAAACCCTGGCGGCCGAGGACTGGGGACAGCCCCAGCATTTT. Its protein is CASSETLAAEDWGQPQHF.

The chain carries TRBV5-1 and TRBJ1-5, with D possibly matching TRBD1 (5 bases). The germline V and J ends were trimmed by 0 bases and 7 bases, with 11 bases remaining between them. Germline V CDR1 and CDR2: SGHRS, YFSETQ. This CDR3 region has 14 residues. The CDR3 coding sequence is TGCGCCAGCAGCTTGGGGGGCGCAGGACAGCCCCAGCATTTT. This codes for CASSLGGAGQPQHF. The full variable domain, completed using reference TRBV5-1 and TRBJ1-5, is KAGVTQTPRYLIKTRGQQVTLSCSPISGHRSVSWYQQTPGQGLQFLFEYFSETQRNKGNFPGRFSGRQFSNSRSEMNVSTLELGDSALYLCASSLGGAGQPQHFGDGTRLSIL.

The chain joins TRBV28 to TRBJ1-2; 10 positions agree with TRBD1. The CDR3 consists of 15 residues. CDR1 and CDR2 from the germline V gene are MDHEN and SYDVKM. J lost 11 bases, V lost 3 bases, and 12 bases had no gene match. This CDR3 is CASSFHRQGAHPYTF. The CDR3 nucleotides read TGTGCCAGCAGTTTCCACCGACAGGGGGCTCATCCTTACACCTTC.

This chain links TRBV6-4 with TRBJ2-5; 7 bases are shared with TRBD2. J lost 4 bases, V lost 7 bases, and 9 bases had no gene match. The CDR3 sequence is 14 residues long. Germline V lookup: CDR1 MRHNA, CDR2 SNTAGT. The CDR3 loop is CASIQLANPETQYF. The CDR3 region has the DNA TGTGCCAGCATCCAACTAGCGAACCCAGAGACCCAGTACTTC.